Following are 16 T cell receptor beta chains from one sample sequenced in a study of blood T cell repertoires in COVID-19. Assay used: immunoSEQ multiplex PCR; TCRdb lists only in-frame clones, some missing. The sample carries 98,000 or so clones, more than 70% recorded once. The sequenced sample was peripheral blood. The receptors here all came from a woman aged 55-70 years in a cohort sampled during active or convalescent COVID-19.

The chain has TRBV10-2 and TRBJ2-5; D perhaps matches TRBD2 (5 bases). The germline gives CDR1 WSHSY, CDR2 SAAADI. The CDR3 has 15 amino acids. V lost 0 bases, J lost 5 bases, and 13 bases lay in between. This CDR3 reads CASSESDPRRETQYF. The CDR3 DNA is TGCGCCAGCAGTGAGTCCGACCCAAGGAGGGAGACCCAGTACTTC.

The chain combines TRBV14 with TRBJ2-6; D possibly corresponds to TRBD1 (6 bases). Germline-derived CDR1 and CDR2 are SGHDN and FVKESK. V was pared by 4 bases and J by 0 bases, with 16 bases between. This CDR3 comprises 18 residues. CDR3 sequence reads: CASSRIQGRGSGANVLTF. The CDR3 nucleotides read TGTGCCAGCAGCCGAATACAGGGAAGGGGCTCTGGGGCCAACGTCCTGACTTTC.

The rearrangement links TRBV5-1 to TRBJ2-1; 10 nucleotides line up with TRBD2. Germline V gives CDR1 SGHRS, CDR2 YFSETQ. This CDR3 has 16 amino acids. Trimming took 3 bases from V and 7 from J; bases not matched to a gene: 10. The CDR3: CASSSTGLARMNEQFF. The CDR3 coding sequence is TGCGCCAGCAGCTCCACGGGACTAGCGAGAATGAATGAGCAGTTCTTC.

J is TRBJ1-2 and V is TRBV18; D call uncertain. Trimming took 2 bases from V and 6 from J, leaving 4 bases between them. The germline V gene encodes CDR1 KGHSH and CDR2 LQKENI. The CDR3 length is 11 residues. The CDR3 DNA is TGTGCCAGCTCACCAAGCGATGGCTACACCTTC. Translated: CASSPSDGYTF.

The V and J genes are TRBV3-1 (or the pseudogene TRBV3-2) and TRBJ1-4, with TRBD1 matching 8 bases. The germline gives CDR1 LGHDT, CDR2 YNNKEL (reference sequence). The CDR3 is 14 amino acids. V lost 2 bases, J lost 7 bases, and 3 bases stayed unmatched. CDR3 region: CASSQQGAGEKLFF. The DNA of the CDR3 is TGTGCCAGCAGCCAACAGGGGGCTGGTGAAAAACTGTTTTTT.

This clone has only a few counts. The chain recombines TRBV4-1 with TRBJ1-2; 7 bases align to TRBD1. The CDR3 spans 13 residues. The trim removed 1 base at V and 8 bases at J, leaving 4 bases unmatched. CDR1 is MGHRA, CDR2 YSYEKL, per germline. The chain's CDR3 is CASSQVTGDGYTF. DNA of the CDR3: TGCGCCAGCAGCCAAGTAACAGGGGACGGCTACACCTTC.

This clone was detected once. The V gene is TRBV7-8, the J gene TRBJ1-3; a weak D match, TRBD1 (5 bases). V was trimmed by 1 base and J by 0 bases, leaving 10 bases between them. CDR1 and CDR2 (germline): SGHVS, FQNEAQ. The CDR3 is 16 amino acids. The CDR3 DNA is TGTGCCAGCAGCTTAGGGGGAGGGGTCTCTGGAAACACCATATATTTT. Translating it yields CASSLGGGVSGNTIYF.

Here the CDR3 reads CASSLQGPDTQYF. CDR3 DNA: TGTGCCAGCAGCTTGCAGGGTCCAGATACGCAGTATTTT. The chain links TRBV5-6 to TRBJ2-3; TRBD1 is a possible D gene (5 bases). Germline CDR1 reads SGHDT; CDR2 reads YYEEEE. Trimming removed 1 base from V and 4 bases from J, with 7 bases in between. This CDR3 is 13 amino acids long.

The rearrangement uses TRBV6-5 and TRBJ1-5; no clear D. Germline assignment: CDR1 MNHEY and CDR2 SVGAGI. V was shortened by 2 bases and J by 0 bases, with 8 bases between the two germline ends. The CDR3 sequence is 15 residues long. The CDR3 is CASSYSGPSNQPQHF. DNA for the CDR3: TGTGCCAGCAGTTACAGTGGGCCTAGCAATCAGCCCCAGCATTTT.

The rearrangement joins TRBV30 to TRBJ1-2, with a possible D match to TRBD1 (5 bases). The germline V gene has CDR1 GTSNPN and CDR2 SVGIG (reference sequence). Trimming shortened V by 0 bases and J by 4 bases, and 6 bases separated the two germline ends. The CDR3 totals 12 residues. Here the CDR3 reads CAWSVGGYGYTF. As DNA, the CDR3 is TGTGCCTGGAGTGTGGGGGGCTATGGCTACACCTTC.

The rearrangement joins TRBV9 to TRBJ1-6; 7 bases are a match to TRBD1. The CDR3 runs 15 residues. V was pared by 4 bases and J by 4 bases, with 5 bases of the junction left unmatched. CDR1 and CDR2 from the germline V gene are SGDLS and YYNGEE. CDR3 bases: TGTGCCAGCAGCCCCCGGGACAGTTATAATTCACCCCTCCACTTT. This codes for CASSPRDSYNSPLHF.

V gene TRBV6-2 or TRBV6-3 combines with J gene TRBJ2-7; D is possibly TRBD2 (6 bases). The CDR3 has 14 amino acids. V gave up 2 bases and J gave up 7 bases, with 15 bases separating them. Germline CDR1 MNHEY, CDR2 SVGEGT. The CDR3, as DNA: TGTGCCAGCAGTTACCCCGTACTAGCTGGGGAGCAGTACTTC. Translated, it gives CASSYPVLAGEQYF.

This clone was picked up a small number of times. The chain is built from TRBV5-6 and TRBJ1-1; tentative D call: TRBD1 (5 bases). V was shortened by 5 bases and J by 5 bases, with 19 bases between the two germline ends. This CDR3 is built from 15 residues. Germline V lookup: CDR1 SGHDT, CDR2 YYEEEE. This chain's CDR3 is CASRFRGTGGTEAFF. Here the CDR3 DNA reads TGTGCCAGCAGATTTCGAGGTACAGGAGGGACTGAAGCTTTCTTT.

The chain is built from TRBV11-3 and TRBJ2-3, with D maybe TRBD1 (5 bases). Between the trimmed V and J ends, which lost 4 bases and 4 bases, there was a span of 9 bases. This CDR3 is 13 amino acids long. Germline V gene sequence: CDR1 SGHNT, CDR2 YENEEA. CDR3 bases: TGTGCCAGCAGCTCATTCAGGGCAGATACGCAGTATTTT. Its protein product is CASSSFRADTQYF. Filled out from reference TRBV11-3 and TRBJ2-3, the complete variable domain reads EAGVVQSPRYKIIEKKQPVAFWCNPISGHNTLYWYLQNLGQGPELLIRYENEEAVDDSQLPKDRFSAERLKGVDSTLKIQPAELGDSAVYLCASSSFRADTQYFGPGTRLTVL.

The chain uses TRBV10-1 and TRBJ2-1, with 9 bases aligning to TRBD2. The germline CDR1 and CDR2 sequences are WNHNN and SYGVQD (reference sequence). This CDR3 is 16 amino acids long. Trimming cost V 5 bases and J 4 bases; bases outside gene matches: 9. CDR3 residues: CASSTGGGGGYNEQFF. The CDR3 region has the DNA TGCGCCAGCAGTACCGGAGGCGGGGGGGGATACAATGAGCAGTTCTTC.

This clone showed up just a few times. The CDR3 DNA sequence: TGTGCCAGCAGCTTAGTGCGGGGGCGCGCGAATGAGCAGTTCTTC. Translated: CASSLVRGRANEQFF. The chain links TRBV7-8 to TRBJ2-1, with a weak D call TRBD2 (7 bases). V was cut by 1 base and J by 7 bases, with 14 bases left in between. Germline CDR1 SGHVS, CDR2 FQNEAQ. The CDR3 totals 15 residues.